In its sample, the clone carrying this T cell receptor beta chain was seen a few times. TCRdb recomputed calls from the reads with MiXCR, one row per CDR3 protein. The repertoire holds some 250,000 distinct CDR3 sequences, with around 8.7% as singletons. The CDR3 has 13 residues. Trimming shortened V by 5 bases and J by 2 bases, and 8 bases separated the two germline ends. CDR1 is SGHRS and CDR2 is YFSETQ in the germline V gene. This specimen comes from a study of T cell repertoires in cytomegalovirus infection. The chain is built from TRBV5-1 and TRBJ1-5, with D unresolved. The sequencing sample was made of PBMCs. The receptor's source is a human donor in good health (CMV status not recorded). Some clones in this sample may be carry-over from other donors' samples. The CDR3 DNA sequence: TGCGCCAGCAGTACAGCGGGCAATCAGCCCCAGCATTTT. Amino acid sequence: CASSTAGNQPQHF.